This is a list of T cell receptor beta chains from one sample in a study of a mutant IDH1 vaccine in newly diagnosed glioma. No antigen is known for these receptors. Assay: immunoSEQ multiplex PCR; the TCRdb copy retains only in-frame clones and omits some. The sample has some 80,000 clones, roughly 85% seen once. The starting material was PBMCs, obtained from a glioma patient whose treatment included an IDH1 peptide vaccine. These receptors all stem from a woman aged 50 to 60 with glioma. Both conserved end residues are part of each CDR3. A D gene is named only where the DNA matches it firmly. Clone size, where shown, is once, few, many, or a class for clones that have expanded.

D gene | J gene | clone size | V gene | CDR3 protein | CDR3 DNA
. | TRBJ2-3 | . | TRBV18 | CASSPPGTDTQYF | TGTGCCAGCTCACCACCGGGCACAGATACGCAGTATTTT
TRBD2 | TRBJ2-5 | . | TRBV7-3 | CASSLQGGIQETQYF | TGTGCCAGCAGCTTACAGGGAGGGATCCAAGAGACCCAGTACTTC
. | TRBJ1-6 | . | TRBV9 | CASSVGRNSPLHF | TGTGCCAGCAGCGTAGGGAGAAATTCACCCCTCCACTTT
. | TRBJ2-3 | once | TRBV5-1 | CASSRYTDPTDTQYF | TGCGCCAGCAGCAGGTACACGGATCCCACAGATACGCAGTATTTT
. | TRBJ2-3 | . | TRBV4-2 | CASSQGVPKTDTQYF | TGTGCCAGCAGCCAAGGGGTCCCCAAGACAGATACGCAGTATTTT
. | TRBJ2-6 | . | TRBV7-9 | CASSPRGASSGANVLTF | TGTGCCAGCAGCCCTCGGGGGGCGAGCTCTGGGGCCAACGTCCTGACTTTC
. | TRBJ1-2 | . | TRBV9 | CASSVGRGADYGYTF | TGTGCCAGCAGCGTGGGGAGGGGGGCGGACTATGGCTACACCTTC
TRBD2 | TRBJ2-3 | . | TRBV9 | CASSVGGRATDTQYF | TGTGCCAGCAGCGTAGGCGGGAGGGCAACAGATACGCAGTATTTT
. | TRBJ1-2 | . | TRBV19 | CASSISRPPGYGYTF | TGTGCCAGTAGTATAAGTCGACCACCGGGCTATGGCTACACCTTC
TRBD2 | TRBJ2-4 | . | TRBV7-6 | CASSLSHRSGSPQRKNIQYF | TGTGCCAGCAGCTTATCTCACAGGAGCGGGAGTCCCCAGCGCAAAAACATTCAGTACTTC
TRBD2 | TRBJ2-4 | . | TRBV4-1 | CASSRGLAGGQNIQYF | TGCGCCAGCAGCCGAGGACTAGCGGGAGGGCAAAACATTCAGTACTTC
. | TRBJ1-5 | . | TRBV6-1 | CASSELPPGSNQPQHF | TGTGCCAGCAGTGAACTACCACCCGGGAGCAATCAGCCCCAGCATTTT
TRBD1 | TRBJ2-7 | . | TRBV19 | CASSIPGQGNYEQYF | TGTGCCAGTAGTATACCGGGACAGGGGAACTACGAGCAGTACTTC
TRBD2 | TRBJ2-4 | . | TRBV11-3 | CASSPPPRREASLAKNIQYF | TGTGCCAGCAGCCCTCCCCCTCGTCGGGAGGCCAGTTTAGCCAAAAACATTCAGTACTTC
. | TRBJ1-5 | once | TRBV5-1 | CASSFRPDQPQHF | TGCGCCAGCAGCTTCCGCCCCGATCAGCCCCAGCATTTT
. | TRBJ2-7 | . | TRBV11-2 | CASSEFRGSYEQYF | TGTGCCAGCAGCGAATTTCGGGGGTCCTACGAGCAGTACTTC
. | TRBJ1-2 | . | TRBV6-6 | CASKGGFDYGYTF | TGTGCCAGCAAGGGCGGCTTTGACTATGGCTACACCTTC
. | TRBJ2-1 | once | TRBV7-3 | CASSNPVVRKQFF | TGTGCCAGCAGCAATCCGGTAGTTCGCAAGCAGTTCTTC
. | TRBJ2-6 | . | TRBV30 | CAWVLGGANVLTF | TGTGCCTGGGTCCTCGGGGGGGCCAACGTCCTGACTTTC
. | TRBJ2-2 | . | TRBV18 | CASSPYTGELFF | TGTGCCAGCTCTCCGTACACCGGGGAGCTGTTTTTT
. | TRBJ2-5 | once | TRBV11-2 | CASSELAQETQYF | TGTGCCAGCAGCGAACTAGCTCAGGAGACCCAGTACTTC
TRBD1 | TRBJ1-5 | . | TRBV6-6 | CASSFGTGLDQPQHF | TGTGCCAGCAGTTTCGGGACAGGGCTCGATCAGCCCCAGCATTTT
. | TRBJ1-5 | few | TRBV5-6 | CASSLGTISNQPQHF | TGTGCCAGCAGCTTGGGGACAATTAGCAATCAGCCCCAGCATTTT
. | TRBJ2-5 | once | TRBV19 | CASSIGGYQETQYF | TGTGCCAGTAGTATAGGAGGGTACCAAGAGACCCAGTACTTC
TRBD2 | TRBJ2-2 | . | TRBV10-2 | CASGGAGGTNTGELFF | TGCGCCAGCGGCGGGGCGGGAGGGACGAACACCGGGGAGCTGTTTTTT
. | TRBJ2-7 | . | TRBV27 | CAPGSSYEQYF | TGTGCCCCAGGGTCATCCTACGAGCAGTACTTC
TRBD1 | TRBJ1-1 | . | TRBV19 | CASSTWDRVAEAFF | TGTGCCAGTAGTACCTGGGACAGGGTCGCTGAAGCTTTCTTT
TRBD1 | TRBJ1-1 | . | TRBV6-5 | CASSPLGQGNTEAFF | TGTGCCAGCAGCCCTCTGGGACAGGGGAACACTGAAGCTTTCTTT
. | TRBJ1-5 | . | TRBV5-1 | CASSLDTSGNQPQHF | TGCGCCAGCAGCTTGGACACAAGCGGGAATCAGCCCCAGCATTTT
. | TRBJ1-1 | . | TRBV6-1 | CASSELGDTEAFF | TGTGCCAGCAGTGAGCTGGGGGACACTGAAGCTTTCTTT
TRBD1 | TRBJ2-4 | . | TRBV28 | CASSSGQGAKNIQYF | TGTGCCAGCAGTTCAGGACAGGGTGCCAAAAACATTCAGTACTTC
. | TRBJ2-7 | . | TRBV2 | CASSEGQRGNYEQYF | TGTGCCAGCAGTGAAGGGCAGAGAGGGAACTACGAGCAGTACTTC
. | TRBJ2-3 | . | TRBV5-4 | CASSLPQVVGSNTQYF | TGTGCCAGCAGCCTCCCACAAGTCGTGGGGTCTAATACGCAGTATTTT
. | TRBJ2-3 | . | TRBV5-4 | CASSPGGSTSTDTQYF | TGTGCCAGCAGCCCCGGAGGGTCCACTAGCACAGATACGCAGTATTTT
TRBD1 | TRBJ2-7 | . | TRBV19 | CASSKDRVREQYF | TGTGCCAGTAGTAAGGACAGGGTTCGCGAGCAGTACTTC
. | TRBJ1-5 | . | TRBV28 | CASSPSTFNQPQHF | TGTGCCAGCAGCCCCTCGACTTTCAATCAGCCCCAGCATTTT
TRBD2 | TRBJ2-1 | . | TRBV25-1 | CASSEPGLAYNEQFF | TGTGCCAGCAGTGAACCGGGACTAGCCTACAATGAGCAGTTCTTC
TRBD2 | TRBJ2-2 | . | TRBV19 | CASSTGTSFYTGELFF | TGTGCCAGTAGTACAGGGACTAGCTTCTACACCGGGGAGCTGTTTTTT
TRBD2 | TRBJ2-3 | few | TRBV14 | CASSQTGRLADTDTQYF | TGTGCCAGCAGCCAAACAGGAAGACTAGCGGACACAGATACGCAGTATTTT
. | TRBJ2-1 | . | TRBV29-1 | CSVEPGRYNEQFF | TGCAGCGTTGAGCCAGGCCGATACAATGAGCAGTTCTTC
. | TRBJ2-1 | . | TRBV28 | CASSLMGRAYNEQFF | TGTGCCAGCAGTTTAATGGGCAGGGCCTACAATGAGCAGTTCTTC
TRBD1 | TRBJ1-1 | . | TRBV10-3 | CAISDQGDTEAFF | TGTGCCATCAGTGACCAGGGGGACACTGAAGCTTTCTTT
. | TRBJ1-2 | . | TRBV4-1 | CASSHPAAGGGYTF | TGCGCCAGCAGCCATCCCGCGGCAGGAGGAGGCTACACCTTC
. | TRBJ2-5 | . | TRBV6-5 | CASSRLGEETQYF | TGTGCCAGCAGCCGACTAGGGGAAGAGACCCAGTACTTC
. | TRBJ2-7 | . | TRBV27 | CATKNSVISYEQYF | TGTGCCACTAAAAACAGCGTCATCTCCTACGAGCAGTACTTC
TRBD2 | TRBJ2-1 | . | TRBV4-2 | CASSQGTTNEQFF | TGTGCCAGCAGCCAGGGGACTACTAATGAGCAGTTCTTC
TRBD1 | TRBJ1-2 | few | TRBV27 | CASSFRDRAGYTF | TGTGCCAGCAGTTTCCGGGACAGGGCTGGCTACACCTTC
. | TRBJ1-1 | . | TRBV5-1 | CASSPLTGNTEAFF | TGCGCCAGCAGCCCGCTAACGGGGAACACTGAAGCTTTCTTT
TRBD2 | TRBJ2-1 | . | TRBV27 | CASSFQRESDEQFF | TGTGCCAGCAGTTTCCAGCGGGAGTCCGATGAGCAGTTCTTC
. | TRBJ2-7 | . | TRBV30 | CAWRALVLPHEQYF | TGTGCCTGGCGTGCGTTGGTTCTCCCCCACGAGCAGTACTTC
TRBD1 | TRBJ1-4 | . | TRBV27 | CASSPDRGNEKLFF | TGTGCCAGCAGTCCCGACAGGGGAAATGAAAAACTGTTTTTT
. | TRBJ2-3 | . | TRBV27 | CASSSTDTQYF | TGTGCCAGCAGTTCCACAGATACGCAGTATTTT
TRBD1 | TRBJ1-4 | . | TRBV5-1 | CASSGSTGGGEKLFF | TGCGCCAGCAGCGGATCGACAGGGGGCGGCGAAAAACTGTTTTTT
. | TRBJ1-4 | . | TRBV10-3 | CAIRDTATNEKLFF | TGTGCAATCCGGGACACTGCAACTAATGAAAAACTGTTTTTT